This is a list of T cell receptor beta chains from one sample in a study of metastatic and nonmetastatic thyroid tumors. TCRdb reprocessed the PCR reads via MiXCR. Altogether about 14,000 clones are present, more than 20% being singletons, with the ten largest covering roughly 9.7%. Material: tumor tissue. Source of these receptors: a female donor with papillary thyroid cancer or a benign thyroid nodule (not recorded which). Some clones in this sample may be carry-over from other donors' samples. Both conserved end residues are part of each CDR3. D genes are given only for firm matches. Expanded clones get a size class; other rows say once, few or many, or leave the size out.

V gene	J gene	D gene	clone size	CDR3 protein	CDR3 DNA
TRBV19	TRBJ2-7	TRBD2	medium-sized	CASSGTRGLEQYF	TGTGCCAGTAGTGGGACTAGGGGTTTGGAGCAGTACTTC
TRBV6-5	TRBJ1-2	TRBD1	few	CASSYSGGGDYGYTF	TGTGCCAGCAGTTACTCGGGAGGGGGCGACTATGGCTACACCTTC
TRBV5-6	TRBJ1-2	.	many	CASSLAGRGYTF	TGTGCCAGCAGCTTGGCTGGGCGGGGCTACACCTTC
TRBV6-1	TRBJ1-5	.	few	CATKGLNSNQPQHF	TGTGCCACCAAGGGTCTCAATAGCAATCAGCCCCAGCATTTT
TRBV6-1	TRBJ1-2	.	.	CASSSMGGAYGYTF	TGTGCCAGCAGCTCTATGGGCGGAGCCTATGGCTACACCTTC
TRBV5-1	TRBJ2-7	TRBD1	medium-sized	CASSAPAPGTGVTYEQYF	TGCGCCAGCAGCGCACCCGCGCCCGGGACAGGGGTTACCTACGAGCAGTACTTC
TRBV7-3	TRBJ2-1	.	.	CAIARGKGSNEQFF	TGTGCCATCGCCCGTGGGAAGGGATCTAATGAGCAGTTCTTC
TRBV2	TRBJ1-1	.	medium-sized	CASSVEGIVNTEAFF	TGTGCCAGCAGTGTAGAGGGGATCGTGAACACTGAAGCTTTCTTT
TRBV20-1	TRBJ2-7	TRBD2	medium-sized	CSARDRRLAGGPDYEQYF	TGCAGTGCTAGAGATCGGCGGCTAGCGGGAGGGCCGGACTACGAGCAGTACTTC
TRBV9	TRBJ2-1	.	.	CASSVWDAVNLEQFF	TGTGCCAGCAGCGTATGGGATGCGGTCAATCTTGAGCAGTTCTTC
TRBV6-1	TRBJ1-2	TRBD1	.	CASSRTGQGGEDYGYTF	TGTGCCAGCAGTCGCACGGGACAGGGAGGAGAGGACTATGGCTACACCTTC
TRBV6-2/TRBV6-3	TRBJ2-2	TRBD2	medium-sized	CASRGLAGGRGTGELFF	TGTGCCAGCAGAGGACTAGCGGGAGGAAGGGGCACCGGGGAGCTGTTTTTT
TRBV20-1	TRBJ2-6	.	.	CSARDWAQSSGANVLTF	TGCAGTGCTAGAGATTGGGCCCAGAGCTCTGGCGCCAACGTCCTGACTTTC
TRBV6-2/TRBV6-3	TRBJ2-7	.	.	CASSYSIGLRRPPYEQYF	TGTGCCAGCAGTTACTCGATAGGCCTCCGGCGACCCCCCTACGAGCAGTACTTC
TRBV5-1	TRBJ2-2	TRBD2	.	CASSTGLAGVNGELFF	TGCGCCAGCAGCACGGGACTAGCGGGAGTAAACGGGGAGCTGTTTTTT
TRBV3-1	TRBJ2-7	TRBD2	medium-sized	CASSTLLGGSFYEQYF	TGTGCCAGCAGCACCCTCCTGGGCGGGAGTTTCTACGAGCAGTACTTC
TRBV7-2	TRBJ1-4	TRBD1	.	CASSSRQGWSEKLFF	TGTGCCAGCAGCTCGCGACAGGGATGGAGTGAAAAACTGTTTTTT
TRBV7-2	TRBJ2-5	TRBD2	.	CASSLASGDQETQYF	TGTGCCAGCAGCTTAGCTAGCGGGGACCAAGAGACCCAGTACTTC
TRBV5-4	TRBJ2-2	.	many	CASSLGRGAGRGELFF	TGTGCCAGCAGCCTCGGCCGGGGCGCTGGGAGAGGGGAGCTGTTTTTT
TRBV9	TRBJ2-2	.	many	CASTGRPGNGELFF	TGTGCCAGCACCGGAAGACCAGGGAACGGGGAGCTGTTTTTT
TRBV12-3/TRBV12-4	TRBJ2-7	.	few	CASSLRKDEQYF	TGTGCCAGCAGTTTGAGGAAGGACGAGCAGTACTTC
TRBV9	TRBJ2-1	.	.	CASSVSPIGHNEQFF	TGTGCCAGCAGCGTAAGTCCTATTGGCCACAATGAGCAGTTCTTC
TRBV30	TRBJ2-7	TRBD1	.	CAWRTPGQGAYEQYF	TGTGCCTGGAGGACTCCGGGACAGGGGGCATACGAGCAGTACTTC
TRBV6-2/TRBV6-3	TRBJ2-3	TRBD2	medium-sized	CASSSSGRGYTQYF	TGTGCCAGCAGTTCTAGCGGGAGAGGTTATACGCAGTATTTT
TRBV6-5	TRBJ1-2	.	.	CASSYSDIKGYTF	TGTGCCAGCAGTTATTCGGACATAAAGGGCTACACCTTC
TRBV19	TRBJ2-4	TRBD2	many	CASSEGLAVTAKNIQYF	TGTGCCAGTAGTGAGGGACTAGCGGTAACAGCCAAAAACATTCAGTACTTC
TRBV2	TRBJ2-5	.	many	CASIRGETQYF	TGTGCCAGCATCCGAGGGGAGACCCAGTACTTC
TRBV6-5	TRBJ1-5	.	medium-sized	CASSYDRHQPQHF	TGTGCCAGCAGTTACGACAGGCATCAGCCCCAGCATTTT
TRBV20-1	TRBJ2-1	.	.	CSARDHGRVISYNEQFF	TGCAGTGCTAGAGACCACGGTCGGGTGATCTCCTACAATGAGCAGTTCTTC
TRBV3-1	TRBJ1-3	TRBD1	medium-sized	CASSGDRASGNTIYF	TGTGCCAGCAGCGGAGACAGGGCGTCTGGAAACACCATATATTTT
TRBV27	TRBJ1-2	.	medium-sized	CASTSIGESNYGYTF	TGTGCCAGCACCTCAATAGGGGAATCTAACTATGGCTACACCTTC
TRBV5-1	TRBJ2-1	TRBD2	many	CASTRAGEGLYNEQFF	TGCGCCAGCACCCGGGCGGGGGAGGGCCTGTACAATGAGCAGTTCTTC
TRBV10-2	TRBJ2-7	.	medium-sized	CASSYGDQALSEQYF	TGCGCCAGTTCCTATGGGGATCAGGCCCTGAGCGAGCAGTACTTC
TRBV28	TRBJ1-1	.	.	CASSLPGQQRGTEAFF	TGTGCCAGCAGTCTCCCCGGCCAGCAGAGGGGCACTGAAGCTTTCTTT
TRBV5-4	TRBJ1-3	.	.	CTSSLEGAIYTGNTIYF	TGTACCAGCAGTTTGGAAGGGGCAATCTACACTGGAAACACCATATATTTT
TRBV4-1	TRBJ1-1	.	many	CASSQALTGGNTEAFF	TGCGCCAGCAGCCAAGCTTTGACAGGAGGGAACACTGAAGCTTTCTTT
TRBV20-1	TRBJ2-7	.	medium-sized	CSASPIDRSYEQYF	TGCAGTGCTAGCCCGATAGACAGGTCCTACGAGCAGTACTTC
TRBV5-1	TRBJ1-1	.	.	CASSFQGTEAFF	TGCGCCAGCAGCTTTCAGGGCACTGAAGCTTTCTTT
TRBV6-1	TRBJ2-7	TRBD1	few	CASSDDRVNYYEQCF	TGTGCCAGCAGCGATGACAGGGTAAATTACTACGAGCAGTGCTTC
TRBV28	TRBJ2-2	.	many	CASSLFYFGTLSGELFF	TGTGCCAGCAGTTTATTTTATTTCGGGACGTTGTCCGGGGAGCTGTTTTTT
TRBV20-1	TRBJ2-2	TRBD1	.	CSARRSDRENTGELFF	TGCAGTGCTAGACGCTCGGACAGGGAGAACACCGGGGAGCTGTTTTTT
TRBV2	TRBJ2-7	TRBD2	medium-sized	CASSDYPGGYEQYF	TGTGCCAGCAGTGACTACCCGGGGGGATACGAGCAATACTTC
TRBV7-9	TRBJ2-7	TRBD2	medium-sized	CASSKREKYEQYF	TGTGCCAGCAGCAAGCGGGAGAAGTACGAGCAGTACTTC
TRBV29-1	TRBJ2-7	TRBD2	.	CSVGTSGSYEQYF	TGCAGCGTGGGGACTAGCGGTTCCTACGAGCAGTACTTC
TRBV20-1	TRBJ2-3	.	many	CSARGETSTDTQYF	TGCAGTGCTAGGGGGGAAACTAGCACAGATACGCAGTATTTT
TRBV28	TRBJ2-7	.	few	CASSSTYEQYF	TGTGCCAGCAGTTCAACCTACGAGCAGTACTTC
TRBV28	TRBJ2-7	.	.	CASRRDGYEQYF	TGTGCCAGCAGGCGGGACGGATACGAGCAGTACTTC
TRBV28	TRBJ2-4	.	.	CASSAGPRFHIQYF	TGTGCCAGCAGTGCGGGACCTCGGTTCCACATTCAGTACTTC
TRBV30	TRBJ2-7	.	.	CAWSVQGGAYEQYF	TGTGCCTGGAGTGTACAAGGAGGAGCCTACGAGCAGTACTTC
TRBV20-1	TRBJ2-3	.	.	CSARALSTDTQYF	TGCAGTGCTCGGGCCCTCAGCACAGATACGCAGTATTTT
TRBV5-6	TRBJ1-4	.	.	CASSLVRGGRLFF	TGTGCCAGCAGCTTGGTTCGTGGAGGTAGACTGTTTTTT
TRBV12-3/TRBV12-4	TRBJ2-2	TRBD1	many	CASSWGQGTGELFF	TGTGCCAGCAGTTGGGGACAGGGCACCGGGGAGCTGTTTTTT
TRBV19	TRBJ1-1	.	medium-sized	CASSMFAEAFF	TGTGCCAGTAGTATGTTCGCTGAAGCTTTCTTT
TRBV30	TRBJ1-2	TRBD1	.	CALVHPDRGRGYTF	TGTGCCTTGGTCCACCCGGACAGGGGACGTGGCTACACCTTC
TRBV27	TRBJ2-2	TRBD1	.	CASGHYRGTGELFF	TGTGCCAGCGGCCACTACAGGGGGACCGGGGAGCTGTTTTTT
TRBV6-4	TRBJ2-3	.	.	CASSDSRGSEDTQYF	TGTGCCAGCAGTGACTCGAGGGGGAGCGAAGATACGCAGTATTTT
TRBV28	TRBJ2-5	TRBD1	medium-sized	CASSSQDRAETQYF	TGTGCCAGCAGTTCCCAGGACAGGGCAGAGACCCAGTACTTC